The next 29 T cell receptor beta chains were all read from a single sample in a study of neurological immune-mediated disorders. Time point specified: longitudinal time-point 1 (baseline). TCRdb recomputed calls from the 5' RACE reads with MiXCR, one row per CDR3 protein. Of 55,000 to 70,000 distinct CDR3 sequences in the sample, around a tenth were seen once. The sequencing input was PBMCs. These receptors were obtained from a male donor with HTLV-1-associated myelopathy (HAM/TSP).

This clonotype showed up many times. CDR3 residues: CASSLTATNEKLFF. DNA for the CDR3: TGCGCCAGCAGCTTGACGGCAACTAATGAAAAACTGTTTTTT. J is TRBJ1-4 and V is TRBV5-1; D unresolved. The CDR3 has 14 residues. The germline V gene encodes CDR1 SGHRS and CDR2 YFSETQ. Between the trimmed V and J ends, which lost 1 base and 0 bases, there was a span of 4 bases.

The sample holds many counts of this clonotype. The CDR3 DNA reads as TGTGCCAGCAGTTACTTCAGGTCGGGAATGAACACTGAAGCTTTCTTT. This codes for CASSYFRSGMNTEAFF. The chain joins TRBV6-2 or TRBV6-3 to TRBJ1-1; D not resolved. Trimming removed 1 base at V and 0 bases at J, with 12 bases between. Germline V gene sequence: CDR1 MNHEY, CDR2 SVGEGT. The CDR3 is 16 residues long.

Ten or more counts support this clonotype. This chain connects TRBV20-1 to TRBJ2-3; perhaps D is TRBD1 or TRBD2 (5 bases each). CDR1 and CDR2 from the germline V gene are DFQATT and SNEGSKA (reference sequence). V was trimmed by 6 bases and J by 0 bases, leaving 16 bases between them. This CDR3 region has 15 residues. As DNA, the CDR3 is TGCAGTGCCTTGGTTATGTGGGGGAGCACAGATACGCAGTATTTT. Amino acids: CSALVMWGSTDTQYF.

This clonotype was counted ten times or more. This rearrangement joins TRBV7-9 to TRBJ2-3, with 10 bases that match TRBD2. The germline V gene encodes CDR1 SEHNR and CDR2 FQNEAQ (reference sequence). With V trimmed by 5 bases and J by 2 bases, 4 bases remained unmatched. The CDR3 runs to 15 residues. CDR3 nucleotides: TGTGCCAGCAGCCCAAGCGGGGGGGCCACAGATACGCAGTATTTT. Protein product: CASSPSGGATDTQYF.

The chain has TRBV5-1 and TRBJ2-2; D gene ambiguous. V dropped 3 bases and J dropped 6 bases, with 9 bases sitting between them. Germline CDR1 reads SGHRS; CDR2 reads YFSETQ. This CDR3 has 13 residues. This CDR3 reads CASSSLAAGELFF. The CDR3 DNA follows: TGCGCCAGCAGCTCCCTGGCAGCCGGGGAGCTGTTTTTT.

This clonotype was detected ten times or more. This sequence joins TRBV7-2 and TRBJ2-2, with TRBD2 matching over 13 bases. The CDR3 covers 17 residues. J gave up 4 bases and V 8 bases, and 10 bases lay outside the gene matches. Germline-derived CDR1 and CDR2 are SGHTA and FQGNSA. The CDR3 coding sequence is TGTGCCAGCGACCTCGGACTAGCGGGGGTTGGCACCGGGGAGCTGTTTTTT. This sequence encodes CASDLGLAGVGTGELFF.

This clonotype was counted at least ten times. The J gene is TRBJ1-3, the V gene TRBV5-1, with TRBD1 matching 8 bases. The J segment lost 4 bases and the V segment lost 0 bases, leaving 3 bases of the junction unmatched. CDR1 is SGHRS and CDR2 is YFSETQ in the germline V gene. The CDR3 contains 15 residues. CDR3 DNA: TGCGCCAGCAGCTTGGCCGGGACAGGAGGAAACACCATATATTTT. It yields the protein CASSLAGTGGNTIYF.

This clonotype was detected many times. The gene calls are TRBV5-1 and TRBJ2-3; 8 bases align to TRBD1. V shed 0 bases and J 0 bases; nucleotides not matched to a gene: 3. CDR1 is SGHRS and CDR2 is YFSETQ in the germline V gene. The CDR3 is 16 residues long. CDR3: CASSLGDRQSTDTQYF. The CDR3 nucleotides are TGCGCCAGCAGCTTGGGGGACAGGCAAAGCACAGATACGCAGTATTTT.

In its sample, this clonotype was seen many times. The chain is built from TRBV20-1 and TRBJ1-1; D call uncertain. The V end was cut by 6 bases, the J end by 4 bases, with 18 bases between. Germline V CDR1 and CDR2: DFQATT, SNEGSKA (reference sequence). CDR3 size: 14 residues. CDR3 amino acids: CSAGEVEGFTEAFF. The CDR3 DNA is TGCAGTGCCGGAGAGGTGGAGGGATTCACTGAAGCTTTCTTT.

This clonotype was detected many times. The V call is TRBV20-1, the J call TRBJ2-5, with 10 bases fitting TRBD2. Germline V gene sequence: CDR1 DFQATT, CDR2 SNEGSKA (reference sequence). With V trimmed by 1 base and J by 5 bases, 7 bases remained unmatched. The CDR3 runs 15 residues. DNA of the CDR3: TGCAGTGCTAGAGCCTCTAGCGGGGGCGATGAGACCCAGTACTTC. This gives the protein CSARASSGGDETQYF.

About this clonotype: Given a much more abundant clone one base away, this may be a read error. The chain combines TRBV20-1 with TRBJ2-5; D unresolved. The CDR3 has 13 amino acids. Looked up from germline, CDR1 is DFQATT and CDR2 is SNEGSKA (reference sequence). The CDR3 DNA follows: TGCAGTGCCCGGGCCCCCACCCAAGAGACCCATTACTTC. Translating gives CSARAPTQETHYF.

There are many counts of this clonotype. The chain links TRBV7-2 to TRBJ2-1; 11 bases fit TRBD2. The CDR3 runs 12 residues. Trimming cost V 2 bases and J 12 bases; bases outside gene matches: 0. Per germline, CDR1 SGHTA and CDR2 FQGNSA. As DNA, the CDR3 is TGTGCCAGCAGCTTAACTAGCGGGGGGCAGTTCTTC. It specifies CASSLTSGGQFF.

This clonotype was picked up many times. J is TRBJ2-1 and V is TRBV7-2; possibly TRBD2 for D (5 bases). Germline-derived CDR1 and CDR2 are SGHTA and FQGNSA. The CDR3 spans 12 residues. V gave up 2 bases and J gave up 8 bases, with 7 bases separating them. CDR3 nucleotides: TGTGCCAGCAGCTTAAGCGGATATGAGCAGTTCTTC. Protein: CASSLSGYEQFF. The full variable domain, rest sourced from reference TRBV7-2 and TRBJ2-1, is GAGVSQSPSNKVTEKGKDVELRCDPISGHTALYWYRQSLGQGLEFLIYFQGNSAPDKSGLPSDRFSAERTGGSVSTLTIQRTQQEDSAVYLCASSLSGYEQFFGPGTRLTVL.

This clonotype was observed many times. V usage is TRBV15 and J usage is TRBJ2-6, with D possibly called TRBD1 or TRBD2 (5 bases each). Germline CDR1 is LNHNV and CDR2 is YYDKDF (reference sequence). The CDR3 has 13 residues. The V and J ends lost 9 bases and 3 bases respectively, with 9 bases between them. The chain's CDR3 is CATRGVGANVLTF. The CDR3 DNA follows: TGTGCCACTCGAGGGGTTGGGGCCAACGTCCTGACTTTC.

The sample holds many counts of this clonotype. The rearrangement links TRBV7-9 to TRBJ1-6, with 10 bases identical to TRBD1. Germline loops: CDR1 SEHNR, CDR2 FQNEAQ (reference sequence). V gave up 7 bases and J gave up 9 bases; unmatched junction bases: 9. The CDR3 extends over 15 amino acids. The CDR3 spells CASTHGGQGISPLHF. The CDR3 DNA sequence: TGTGCCAGCACCCACGGGGGACAGGGGATTTCACCCCTCCACTTT.

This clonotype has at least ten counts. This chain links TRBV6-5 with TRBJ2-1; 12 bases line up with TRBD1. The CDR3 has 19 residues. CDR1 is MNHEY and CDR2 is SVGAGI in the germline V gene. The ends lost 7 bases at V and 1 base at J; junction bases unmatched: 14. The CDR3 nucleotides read TGTGCCAGCAACGACGGGACAGGGGGCGGTAGGACGTCCTACAATGAGCAGTTCTTC. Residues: CASNDGTGGGRTSYNEQFF.

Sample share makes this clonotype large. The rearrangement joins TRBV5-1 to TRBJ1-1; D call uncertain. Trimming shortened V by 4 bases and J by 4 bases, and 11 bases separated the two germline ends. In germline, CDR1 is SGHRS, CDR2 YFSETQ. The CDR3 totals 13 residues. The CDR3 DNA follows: TGCGCCAGCAGCCAGCTCGGGATCACTGAAGCTTTCTTT. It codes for CASSQLGITEAFF.

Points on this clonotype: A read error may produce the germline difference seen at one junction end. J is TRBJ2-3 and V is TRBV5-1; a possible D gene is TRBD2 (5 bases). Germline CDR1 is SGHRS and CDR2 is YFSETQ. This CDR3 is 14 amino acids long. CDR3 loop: CTSSSGSRTDTQYF. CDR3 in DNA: TGCACCAGCAGCTCGGGATCCCGCACAGATACGCAGTATTTT.

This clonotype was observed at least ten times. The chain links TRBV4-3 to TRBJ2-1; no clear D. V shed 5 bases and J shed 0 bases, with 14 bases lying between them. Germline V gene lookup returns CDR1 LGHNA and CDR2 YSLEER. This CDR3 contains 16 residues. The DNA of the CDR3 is TGCGCCAGCAGCGAAAGATCACTGAGCTCCTACAATGAGCAGTTCTTC. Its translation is CASSERSLSSYNEQFF.

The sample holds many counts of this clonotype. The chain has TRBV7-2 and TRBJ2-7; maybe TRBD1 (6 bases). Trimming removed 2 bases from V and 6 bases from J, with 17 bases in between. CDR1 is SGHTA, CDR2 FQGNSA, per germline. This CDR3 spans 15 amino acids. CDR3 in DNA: TGTGCCAGCAGCTTAACCGTCCTTGGGGGCCTCGAGCAGTACTTC. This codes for CASSLTVLGGLEQYF.

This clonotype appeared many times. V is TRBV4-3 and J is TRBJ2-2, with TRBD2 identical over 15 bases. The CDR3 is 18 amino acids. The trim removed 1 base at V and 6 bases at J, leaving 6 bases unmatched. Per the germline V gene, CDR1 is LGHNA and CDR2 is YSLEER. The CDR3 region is CASSQALGLAGGAGELFF. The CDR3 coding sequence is TGCGCCAGCAGCCAAGCCCTCGGACTAGCGGGGGGGGCCGGGGAGCTGTTTTTT.

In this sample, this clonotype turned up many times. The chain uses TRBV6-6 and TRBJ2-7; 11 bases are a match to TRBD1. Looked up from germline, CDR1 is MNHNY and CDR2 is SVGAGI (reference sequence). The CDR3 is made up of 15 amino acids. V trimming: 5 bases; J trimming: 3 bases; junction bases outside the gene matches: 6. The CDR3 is CASSRRDRGSYEQYF. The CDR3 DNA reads TGTGCCAGCAGTCGCCGGGACAGGGGGAGCTACGAGCAGTACTTC.

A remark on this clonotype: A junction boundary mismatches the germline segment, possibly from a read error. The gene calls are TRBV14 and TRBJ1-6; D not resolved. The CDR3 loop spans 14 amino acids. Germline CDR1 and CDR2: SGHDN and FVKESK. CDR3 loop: CASSQVANGSPLHF. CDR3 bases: TGTGCCAGCAGTCAAGTGGCTAATGGTTCACCCCTCCACTTT.

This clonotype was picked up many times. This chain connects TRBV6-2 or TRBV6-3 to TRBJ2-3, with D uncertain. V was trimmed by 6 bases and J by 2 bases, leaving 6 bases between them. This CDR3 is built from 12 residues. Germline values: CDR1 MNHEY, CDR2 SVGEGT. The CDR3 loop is CASRRTTDTQYF. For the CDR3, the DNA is TGTGCCAGCAGACGGACCACAGATACGCAGTATTTT.

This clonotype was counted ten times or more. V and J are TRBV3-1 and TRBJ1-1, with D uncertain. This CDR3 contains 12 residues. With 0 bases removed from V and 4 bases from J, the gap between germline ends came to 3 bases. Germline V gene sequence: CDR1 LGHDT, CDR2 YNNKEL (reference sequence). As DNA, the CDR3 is TGTGCCAGCAGCCAAGATTCCACTGAAGCTTTCTTT. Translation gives CASSQDSTEAFF.

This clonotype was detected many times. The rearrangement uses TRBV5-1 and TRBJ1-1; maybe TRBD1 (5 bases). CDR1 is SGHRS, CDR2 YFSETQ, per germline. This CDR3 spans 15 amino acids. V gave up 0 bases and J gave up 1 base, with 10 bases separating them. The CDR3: CASSLGPGGNTEAFF. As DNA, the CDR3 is TGCGCCAGCAGCTTGGGACCCGGGGGGAACACTGAAGCTTTCTTT.

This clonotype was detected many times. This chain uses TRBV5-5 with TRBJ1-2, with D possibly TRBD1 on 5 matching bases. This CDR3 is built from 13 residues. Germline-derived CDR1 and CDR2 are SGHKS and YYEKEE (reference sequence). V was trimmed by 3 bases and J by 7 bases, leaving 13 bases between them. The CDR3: CASSWSGPLGYTF. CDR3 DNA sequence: TGTGCCAGCAGCTGGTCGGGGCCTCTTGGCTACACCTTC.

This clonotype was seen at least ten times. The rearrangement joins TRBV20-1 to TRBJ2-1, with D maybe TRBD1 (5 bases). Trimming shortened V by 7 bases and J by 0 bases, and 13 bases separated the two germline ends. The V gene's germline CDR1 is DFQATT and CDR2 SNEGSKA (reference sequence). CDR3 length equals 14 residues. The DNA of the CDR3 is TGCAGTGAATCTGGGGCCACCTCCTACAATGAGCAGTTCTTC. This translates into CSESGATSYNEQFF.

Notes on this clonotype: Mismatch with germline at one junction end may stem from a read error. The CDR3 DNA reads as TGCGCCAGCAGTCAAGATAGCGGGGGGTTTGCACATACGCAGTATTTT. Protein product: CASSQDSGGFAHTQYF. The chain recombines TRBV4-3 with TRBJ2-3; the match to TRBD2 covers 10 bases. In germline, CDR1 is LGHNA, CDR2 YSLEER. The CDR3 extends over 16 amino acids.